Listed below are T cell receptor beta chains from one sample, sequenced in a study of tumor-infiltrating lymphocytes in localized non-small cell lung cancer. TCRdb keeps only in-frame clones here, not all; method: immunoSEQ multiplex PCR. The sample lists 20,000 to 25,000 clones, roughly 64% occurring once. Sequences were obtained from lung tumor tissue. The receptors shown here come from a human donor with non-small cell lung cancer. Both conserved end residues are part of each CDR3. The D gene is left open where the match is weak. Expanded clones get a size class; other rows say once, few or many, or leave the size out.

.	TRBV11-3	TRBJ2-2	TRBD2	CASSLKFSSGNTGELFF	TGTGCCAGCAGCTTAAAGTTTTCTAGCGGGAACACCGGGGAGCTGTTTTTT
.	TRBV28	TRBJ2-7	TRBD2	CASSRPGLAGPTYEQYF	TGTGCCAGCAGCCGTCCGGGACTAGCGGGACCTACCTACGAGCAGTACTTC
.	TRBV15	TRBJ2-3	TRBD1	CATSPTGTEDTQYF	TGTGCCACCAGTCCGACAGGGACCGAAGATACGCAGTATTTT
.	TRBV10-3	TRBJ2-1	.	CAIKTGSNEQFF	TGTGCCATCAAAACAGGGTCAAATGAGCAGTTCTTC
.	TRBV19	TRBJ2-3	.	CASSIGTVQTDTQYF	TGTGCCAGTAGTATAGGGACAGTCCAGACAGATACGCAGTATTTT
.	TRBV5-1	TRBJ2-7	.	CASRPQPQSSYEQYF	TGCGCCAGCAGACCCCAGCCTCAGAGCTCCTACGAGCAGTACTTC
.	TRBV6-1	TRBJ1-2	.	CASNFDTGGYTF	TGTGCCAGCAACTTCGACACGGGAGGCTACACCTTC
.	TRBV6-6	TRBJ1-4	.	CASSDHTNEKLFF	TGTGCCAGCAGTGACCACACGAATGAAAAACTGTTTTTT
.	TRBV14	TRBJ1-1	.	CASSQDVFSSNTEAFF	TGTGCCAGCAGCCAAGATGTTTTTAGCTCGAACACTGAAGCTTTCTTT
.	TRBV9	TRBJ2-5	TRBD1	CASSRTGNEETQYF	TGTGCCAGCAGCAGGACAGGGAACGAAGAGACCCAGTACTTC
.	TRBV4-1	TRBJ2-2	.	CASSLRLMPKNTGELFF	TGCGCCAGCAGCTTACGACTGATGCCTAAAAACACCGGGGAGCTGTTTTTT
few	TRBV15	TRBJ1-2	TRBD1	CATSRRDRPYGYTF	TGTGCCACCAGCAGACGGGACAGGCCCTATGGCTACACCTTC
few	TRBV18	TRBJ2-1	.	CASSPGLGPYNEQFF	TGTGCCAGCTCACCGGGGCTGGGTCCCTACAATGAGCAGTTCTTC
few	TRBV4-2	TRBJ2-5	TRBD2	CASSQDGVAGVGETQYF	TGTGCCAGCAGCCAAGATGGGGTAGCGGGAGTCGGGGAGACCCAGTACTTC
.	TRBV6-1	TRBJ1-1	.	CASKPGGGKAEAFF	TGTGCCAGCAAACCTGGAGGGGGGAAGGCTGAAGCTTTCTTT
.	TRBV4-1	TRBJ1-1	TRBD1	CASSPGTGVTEAFF	TGCGCCAGCAGCCCCGGGACAGGGGTGACTGAAGCTTTCTTT
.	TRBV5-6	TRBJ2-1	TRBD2	CASSQTVWTSGNDEQFF	TGTGCCAGCAGTCAGACGGTTTGGACTAGCGGGAACGATGAGCAGTTCTTC
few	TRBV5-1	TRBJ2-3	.	CASSPRGDTQYF	TGCGCCAGCAGCCCAAGAGGAGATACGCAGTATTTT
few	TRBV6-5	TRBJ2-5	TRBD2	CASSYNQGLGQYF	TGTGCCAGCAGTTATAACCAGGGACTAGGCCAGTACTTC
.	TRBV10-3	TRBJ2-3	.	CAINGQASTDTQYF	TGTGCCATCAACGGGCAGGCTAGCACAGATACGCAGTATTTT
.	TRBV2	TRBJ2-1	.	CASSVALGNEQFF	TGTGCCAGCAGCGTTGCTTTGGGAAATGAGCAGTTCTTC
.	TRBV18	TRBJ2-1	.	CASSLNFGGGVQFF	TGTGCCAGCTCACTTAATTTCGGGGGTGGAGTCCAGTTCTTC
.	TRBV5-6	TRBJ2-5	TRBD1	CASSRWTGGVEETQYF	TGTGCCAGCAGCCGGTGGACAGGGGGGGTGGAAGAGACCCAGTACTTC
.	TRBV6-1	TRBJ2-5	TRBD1	CATDREQTQYF	TGTGCCACGGACAGGGAACAGACCCAGTACTTC
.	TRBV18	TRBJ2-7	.	CASSSYFGASAYEQYF	TGTGCCAGCTCAAGTTATTTCGGGGCATCGGCCTACGAGCAGTACTTC
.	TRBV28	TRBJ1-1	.	CASSLPGGAFF	TGTGCCAGCAGTTTACCGGGGGGAGCTTTCTTT
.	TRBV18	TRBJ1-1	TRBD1	CASSLTTGGATEAFF	TGTGCCAGCTCACTTACGACAGGGGGCGCCACTGAAGCTTTCTTT
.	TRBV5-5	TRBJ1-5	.	CASSFSAAQPQHF	TGTGCCAGCAGCTTTTCCGCAGCTCAGCCCCAGCATTTT
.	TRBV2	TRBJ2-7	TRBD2	CASIAGGFYEQYF	TGTGCCAGCATAGCGGGAGGCTTCTACGAGCAGTACTTC
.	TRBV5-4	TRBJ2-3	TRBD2	CASSLGLAETDTQYF	TGTGCCAGCAGCTTGGGACTAGCAGAGACGGATACGCAGTATTTT
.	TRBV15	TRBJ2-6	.	CATSSPSGANVLTF	TGTGCCACCAGCAGTCCATCTGGGGCCAACGTCCTGACTTTC
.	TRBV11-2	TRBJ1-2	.	CASSLVTGSDGYTF	TGTGCCAGCAGCTTAGTTACAGGGTCTGATGGCTACACCTTC
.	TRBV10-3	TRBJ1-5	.	CAISDGIENQPQHF	TGTGCCATCAGTGATGGAATTGAGAATCAGCCCCAGCATTTT
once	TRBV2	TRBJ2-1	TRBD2	CASRRGLAGSYNEQFF	TGTGCCAGCAGGAGAGGACTAGCGGGCTCCTACAATGAGCAGTTCTTC
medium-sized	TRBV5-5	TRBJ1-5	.	CASRFGVGNQPQHF	TGTGCCAGCAGATTCGGGGTTGGCAATCAGCCCCAGCATTTT
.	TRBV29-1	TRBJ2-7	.	CSVEEGASGRGYEQYF	TGCAGCGTTGAAGAGGGGGCTAGCGGAAGGGGGTACGAGCAGTACTTC
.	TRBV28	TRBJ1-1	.	CASSYSGSSQGNTEAFF	TGTGCCAGCAGTTACTCGGGATCTTCACAGGGGAACACTGAAGCTTTCTTT
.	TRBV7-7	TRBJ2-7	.	CASSSDGGRQYF	TGTGCCAGCAGCTCCGATGGCGGAAGGCAGTACTTC
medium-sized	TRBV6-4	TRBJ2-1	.	CASSDGYEQFF	TGTGCCAGCAGTGACGGGTATGAGCAGTTCTTC
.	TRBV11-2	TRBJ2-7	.	CASSFGSSLYEQYF	TGTGCCAGCAGCTTTGGGAGTTCACTCTACGAGCAGTACTTC
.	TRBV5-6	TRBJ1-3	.	CASSGQDSSGNTIYF	TGTGCCAGCAGCGGGCAGGACAGCTCTGGAAACACCATATATTTT
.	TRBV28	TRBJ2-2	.	CASSSPTFPELFF	TGTGCCAGCAGTTCCCCGACCTTCCCTGAGCTGTTTTTT
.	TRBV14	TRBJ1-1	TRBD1	CASSAGRGTEAFF	TGTGCCAGCAGCGCAGGCAGGGGGACTGAAGCTTTCTTT
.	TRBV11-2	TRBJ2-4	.	CASSLGRFPIQYF	TGTGCCAGCAGCTTAGGGCGTTTTCCCATTCAGTACTTC
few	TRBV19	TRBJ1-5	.	CASSIRDGQPQHF	TGTGCCAGTAGTATAAGGGATGGACAGCCCCAGCATTTT
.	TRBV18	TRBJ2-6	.	CASSPRQSSGANVLTF	TGTGCCAGCTCACCACGACAGAGTTCTGGGGCCAACGTCCTGACTTTC
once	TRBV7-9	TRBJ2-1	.	CASSLFSGESGEFF	TGTGCCAGCAGCTTATTTTCTGGGGAATCGGGGGAGTTCTTC